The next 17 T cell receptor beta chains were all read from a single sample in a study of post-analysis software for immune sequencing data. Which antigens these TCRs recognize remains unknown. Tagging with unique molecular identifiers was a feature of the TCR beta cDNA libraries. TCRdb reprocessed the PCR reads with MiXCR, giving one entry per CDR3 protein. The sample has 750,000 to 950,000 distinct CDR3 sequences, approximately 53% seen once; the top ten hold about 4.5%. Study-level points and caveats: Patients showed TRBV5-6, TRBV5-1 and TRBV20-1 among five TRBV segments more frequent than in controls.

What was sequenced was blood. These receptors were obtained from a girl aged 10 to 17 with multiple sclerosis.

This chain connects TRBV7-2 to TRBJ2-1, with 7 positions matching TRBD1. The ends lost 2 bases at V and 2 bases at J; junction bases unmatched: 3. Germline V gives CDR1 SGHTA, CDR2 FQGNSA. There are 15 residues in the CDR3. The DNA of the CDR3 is TGTGCCAGCAGCTTAACCAGGGGGACCTACAATGAGCAGTTCTTC. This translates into CASSLTRGTYNEQFF.

CDR3 protein: CASSLTGGQPQHF. The CDR3 region has the DNA TGTGCCAGCAGTTTGACAGGGGGTCAGCCCCAGCATTTT. This chain joins TRBV12-3 or TRBV12-4 and TRBJ1-5; TRBD1 matches 9 bases. With 3 bases clipped from V and 6 bases from J, the junction kept 0 bases outside the gene matches. The CDR3 is made up of 13 amino acids.

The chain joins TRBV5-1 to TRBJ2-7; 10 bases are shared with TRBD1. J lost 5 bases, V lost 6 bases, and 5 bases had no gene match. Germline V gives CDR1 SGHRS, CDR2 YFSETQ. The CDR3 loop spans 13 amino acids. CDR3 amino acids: CASTIGTGDEQYF. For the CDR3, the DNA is TGCGCCAGCACCATTGGGACAGGGGACGAGCAGTACTTC.

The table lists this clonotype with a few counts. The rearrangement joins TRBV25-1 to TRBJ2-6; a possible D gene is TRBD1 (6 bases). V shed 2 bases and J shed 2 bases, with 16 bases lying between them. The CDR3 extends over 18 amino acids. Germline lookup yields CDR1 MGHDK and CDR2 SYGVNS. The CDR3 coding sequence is TGTGCCAGCAGTGAAGAGGGGACACCCATGCCTGGGGCCAACGTCCTGACTTTC. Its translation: CASSEEGTPMPGANVLTF.

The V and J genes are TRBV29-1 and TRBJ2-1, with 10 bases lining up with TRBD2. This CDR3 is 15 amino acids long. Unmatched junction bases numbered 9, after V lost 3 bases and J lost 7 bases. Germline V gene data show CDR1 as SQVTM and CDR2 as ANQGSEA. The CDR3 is CSVEERGGYRNEQFF. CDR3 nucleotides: TGCAGCGTTGAGGAGCGGGGGGGCTATAGGAATGAGCAGTTCTTC.

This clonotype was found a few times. The CDR3 sequence: CASSPRGPGEGEQFF. For the CDR3, the DNA is TGTGCCAGCAGCCCCCGGGGTCCGGGAGAGGGTGAGCAGTTCTTC. This chain uses TRBV7-3 with TRBJ2-1, with a weak D call TRBD2 (6 bases). Germline V CDR1 and CDR2: SGHTA, FQGTGA. Between the trimmed V and J ends, which lost 5 bases and 9 bases, there was a span of 20 bases. The CDR3 is made up of 15 amino acids.

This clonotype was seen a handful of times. The CDR3 region is CSAGGTGLNEQFF. The CDR3 DNA is TGCAGCGCTGGCGGGACAGGGTTGAATGAGCAGTTCTTC. The chain combines TRBV29-1 with TRBJ2-1; 9 bases line up with TRBD1. The CDR3 sequence is 13 residues long. With 7 bases clipped from V and 7 bases from J, the junction kept 8 bases outside the gene matches. Germline CDR1 SQVTM, CDR2 ANQGSEA.

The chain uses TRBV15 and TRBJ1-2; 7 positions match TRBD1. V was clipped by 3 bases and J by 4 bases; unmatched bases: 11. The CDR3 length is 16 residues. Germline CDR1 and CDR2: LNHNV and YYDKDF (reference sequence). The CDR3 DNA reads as TGTGCCACCAGCAGGGCCAGACAGGGAATAGGCTATGGCTACACCTTC. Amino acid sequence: CATSRARQGIGYGYTF.

The CDR3 here is CASSQVANLNSYEQYF. The CDR3 nucleotides are TGTGCCAGCAGCCAAGTTGCGAACCTGAACAGCTACGAGCAGTACTTC. V and J are TRBV3-1 and TRBJ2-4; D remains unclear. The J call may not be correct, given that the DNA end is closer to TRBJ2-7. The germline CDR1 and CDR2 sequences are LGHDT and YNNKEL (reference sequence). CDR3 length: 16 amino acids.

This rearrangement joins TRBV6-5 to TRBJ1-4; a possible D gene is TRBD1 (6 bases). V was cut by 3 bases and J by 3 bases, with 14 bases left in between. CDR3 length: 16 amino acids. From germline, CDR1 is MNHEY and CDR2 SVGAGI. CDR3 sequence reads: CASSYGGGGSNEKLFF. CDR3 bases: TGTGCCAGCAGTTATGGGGGAGGGGGATCTAATGAAAAACTGTTTTTT.

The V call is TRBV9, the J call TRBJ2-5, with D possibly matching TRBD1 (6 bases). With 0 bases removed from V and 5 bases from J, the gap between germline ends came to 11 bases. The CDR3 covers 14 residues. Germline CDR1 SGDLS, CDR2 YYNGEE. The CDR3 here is CASSVAPGAETQYF. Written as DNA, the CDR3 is TGTGCCAGCAGCGTAGCACCAGGGGCGGAGACCCAGTACTTC. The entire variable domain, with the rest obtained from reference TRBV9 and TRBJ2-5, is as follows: DSGVTQTPKHLITATGQRVTLRCSPRSGDLSVYWYQQSLDQGLQFLIQYYNGEERAKGNILERFSAQQFPDLHSELNLSSLELGDSALYFCASSVAPGAETQYFGPGTRLLVL.

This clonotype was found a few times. The CDR3: CASSLVGTSNEKLFF. The CDR3 DNA reads TGCGCCAGCAGCTTGGTTGGGACATCTAATGAAAAACTGTTTTTT. The genes are TRBV5-1 and TRBJ1-4, with TRBD1 as a possible D gene (6 bases). CDR3 length equals 15 residues. Trimming removed 0 bases from V and 3 bases from J, with 9 bases in between. The germline CDR1 and CDR2 sequences are SGHRS and YFSETQ.

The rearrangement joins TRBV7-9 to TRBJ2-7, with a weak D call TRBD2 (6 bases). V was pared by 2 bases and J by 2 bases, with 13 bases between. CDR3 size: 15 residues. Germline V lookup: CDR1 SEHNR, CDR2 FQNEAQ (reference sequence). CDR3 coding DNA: TGTGCCAGCAGCTTACCGGCAGCGGGCACCTACGAGCAGTACTTC. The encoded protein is CASSLPAAGTYEQYF. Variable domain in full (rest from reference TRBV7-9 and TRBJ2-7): DTGVSQNPRHKITKRGQNVTFRCDPISEHNRLYWYRQTLGQGPEFLTYFQNEAQLEKSRLLSDRFSAERPKGSFSTLEIQRTEQGDSAMYLCASSLPAAGTYEQYFGPGTRLTVT.

The CDR3 coding sequence is TGTGCCAGCAGTTTAATGGGAAGGGGGAATTCACCCCTCCACTTT. Residues: CASSLMGRGNSPLHF. The J gene is TRBJ1-6, the V gene TRBV12-3 or TRBV12-4, with D maybe TRBD1 (6 bases). The CDR3 covers 15 residues. V was cut by 2 bases and J by 7 bases, with 12 bases left in between.

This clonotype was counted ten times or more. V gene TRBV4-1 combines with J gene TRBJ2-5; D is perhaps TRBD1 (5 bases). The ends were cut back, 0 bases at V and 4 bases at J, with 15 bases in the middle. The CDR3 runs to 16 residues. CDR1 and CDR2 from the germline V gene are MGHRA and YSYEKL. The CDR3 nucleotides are TGCGCCAGCAGCCAAGATCATCAGGCAGGGCGAGAGACCCAGTACTTC. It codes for CASSQDHQAGRETQYF.

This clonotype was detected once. The CDR3: CSATPWGLPYEQYF. DNA of the CDR3: TGCAGTGCCACTCCTTGGGGCCTCCCCTACGAGCAGTACTTC. V and J are TRBV20-1 and TRBJ2-7; TRBD1 might be the D (5 bases). This CDR3 region has 14 residues. Trimming shortened V by 6 bases and J by 2 bases, and 17 bases separated the two germline ends. Germline-derived CDR1 and CDR2 are DFQATT and SNEGSKA (reference sequence).

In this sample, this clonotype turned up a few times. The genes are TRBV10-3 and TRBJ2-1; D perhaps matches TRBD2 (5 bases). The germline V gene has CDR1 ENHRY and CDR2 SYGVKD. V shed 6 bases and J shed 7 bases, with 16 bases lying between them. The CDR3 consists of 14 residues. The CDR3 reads CAISLGERENEQFF. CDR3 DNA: TGTGCCATCAGCCTCGGGGAGAGGGAAAATGAGCAGTTCTTC.